This T cell receptor (beta chain) was recorded in a study of identifying expanded T cells in peripheral blood. Study results and limitations: About 1.2 clones differed between technical replicates, versus 16.4 and 19 over time. Two-week clone count variance significantly increased as total template count grew.

The repertoire was sequenced with immunoSEQ multiplex PCR; TCRdb's copy has only in-frame clones and lacks some. This sample has 83,000 or so clones, with 88% found just once. CDR3 length: 16 amino acids. Germline CDR1 reads MNHEY; CDR2 reads SMNVEV (reference sequence). Trimming cost V 5 bases and J 5 bases; bases outside gene matches: 14. No infections or other immune events were documented during collection. Of note for this clone: The antigen remains unidentified.

The sequenced sample was blood. The receptor was isolated from a person aged 18-69 years in good health. The J gene is TRBJ1-2, the V gene TRBV27, with 7 bases that match TRBD1. CDR3 in amino acids: CASSPQLFRGRYGYTF. The CDR3 DNA follows: TGTGCCAGCAGTCCCCAACTTTTTAGGGGGCGGTATGGCTACACCTTC.